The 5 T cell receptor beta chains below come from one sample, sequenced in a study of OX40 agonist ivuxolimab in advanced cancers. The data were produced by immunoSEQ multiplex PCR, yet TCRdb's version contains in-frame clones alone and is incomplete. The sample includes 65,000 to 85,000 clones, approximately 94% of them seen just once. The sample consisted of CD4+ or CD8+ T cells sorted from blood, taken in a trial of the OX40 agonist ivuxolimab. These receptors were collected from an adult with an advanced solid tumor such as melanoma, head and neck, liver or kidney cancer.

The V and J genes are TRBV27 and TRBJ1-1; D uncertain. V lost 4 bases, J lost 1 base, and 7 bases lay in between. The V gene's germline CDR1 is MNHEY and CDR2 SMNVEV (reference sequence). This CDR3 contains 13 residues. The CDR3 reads CASSSEGNTEAFF. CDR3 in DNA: TGTGCCAGCAGTTCGGAGGGGAACACTGAAGCTTTCTTT.

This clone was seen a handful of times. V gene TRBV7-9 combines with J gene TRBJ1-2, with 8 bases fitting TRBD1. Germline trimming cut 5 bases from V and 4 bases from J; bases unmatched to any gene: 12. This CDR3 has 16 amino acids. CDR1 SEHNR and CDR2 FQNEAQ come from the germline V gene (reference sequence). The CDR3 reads CASSDIERTGPYGYTF. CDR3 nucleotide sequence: TGTGCCAGCAGCGACATCGAGCGGACAGGGCCCTATGGCTACACCTTC.

CDR3 coding DNA: TGTGCCAGCAGCCTTAACCGGGACTACTCTTCCACCTGGGCCTACGAGCAGTACTTC. Amino acid sequence: CASSLNRDYSSTWAYEQYF. The V and J genes are TRBV4-2 and TRBJ2-7; TRBD2 matches 7 bases. V lost 4 bases to trimming and J lost 2 bases; unmatched junction nucleotides: 20. Per the germline V gene, CDR1 is LGHNA and CDR2 is YNFKEQ. CDR3 length: 19 residues.

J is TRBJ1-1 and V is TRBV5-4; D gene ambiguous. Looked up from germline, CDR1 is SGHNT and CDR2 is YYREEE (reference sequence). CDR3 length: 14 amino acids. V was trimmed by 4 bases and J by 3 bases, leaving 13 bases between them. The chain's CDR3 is CASSIRATYTEAFF. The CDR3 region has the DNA TGTGCCAGCAGCATCCGGGCCACTTACACTGAAGCTTTCTTT.

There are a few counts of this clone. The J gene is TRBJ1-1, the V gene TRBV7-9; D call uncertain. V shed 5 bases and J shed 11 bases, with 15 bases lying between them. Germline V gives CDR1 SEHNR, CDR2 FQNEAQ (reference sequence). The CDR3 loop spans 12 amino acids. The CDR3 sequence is CASSPRDLGAFF. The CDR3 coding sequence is TGTGCCAGCAGCCCTAGGGATTTGGGGGCTTTCTTT.